These 27 T cell receptor beta chains share one sample of origin, sequenced in a study of OX40 agonist ivuxolimab in advanced cancers. The method was immunoSEQ multiplex PCR; TCRdb's version includes in-frame clones alone and lacks a portion of them. The sample lists over 5,000 clones; over 70% were seen once. Here the sequenced sample was CD4+ or CD8+ T cells sorted from blood, taken in a trial of the OX40 agonist ivuxolimab. Source of these receptors: an adult with an advanced solid tumor such as melanoma, head and neck, liver or kidney cancer.

Only a few counts were recorded for this clone. The chain links TRBV28 to TRBJ1-5; 8 bases are shared with TRBD1. Unmatched junction bases numbered 8, after V lost 2 bases and J lost 2 bases. Germline CDR1 MDHEN, CDR2 SYDVKM. This CDR3 is built from 17 residues. The CDR3 coding sequence is TGTGCCAGCAGTTTAGCCACCCCGGGACAGGGCAATCAGCCCCAGCATTTT. Residues: CASSLATPGQGNQPQHF.

The gene calls are TRBV6-5 and TRBJ2-7; TRBD1 is a possible D gene (6 bases). The CDR3 runs to 13 residues. The germline V gene encodes CDR1 MNHEY and CDR2 SVGAGI. Trimming cost V 2 bases and J 4 bases, with 9 bases left between them. CDR3: CASSYAGAYEQYF. The DNA of the CDR3 is TGTGCCAGCAGTTACGCAGGGGCTTACGAGCAGTACTTC.

This rearrangement joins TRBV28 to TRBJ2-6; 7 nucleotides agree with TRBD1. Germline CDR1 reads MDHEN; CDR2 reads SYDVKM. J gave up 3 bases and V 5 bases, and 10 bases lay outside the gene matches. This CDR3 is built from 17 residues. This CDR3 reads CASSPQGFLFGANVLTF. The CDR3 nucleotides are TGTGCCAGCAGTCCACAGGGGTTTCTTTTTGGGGCCAACGTCCTGACTTTC.

The chain couples TRBV7-6 to TRBJ2-2; the D gene is possibly TRBD1 (6 bases). In germline, CDR1 is SGHVS, CDR2 FNYEAQ. The CDR3 is 16 residues long. V was trimmed by 2 bases and J by 5 bases, leaving 15 bases between them. CDR3 residues: CASSLFPDSLTGELFF. The CDR3, as DNA: TGTGCCAGCAGCTTATTCCCGGACAGCTTAACCGGGGAGCTGTTTTTT.

The CDR3 loop is CASAEWRVTEAFF. CDR3 nucleotides: TGTGCCAGCGCCGAGTGGAGGGTCACTGAAGCTTTCTTT. V usage is TRBV6-1 and J usage is TRBJ1-1; no definite D call. V lost 8 bases to trimming and J lost 4 bases, with 14 bases between them. Germline lookup yields CDR1 MNHNS and CDR2 SASEGT. CDR3 length equals 13 residues.

The chain couples TRBV11-2 to TRBJ2-7, with 7 nucleotides matching TRBD1. CDR1 SGHAT and CDR2 FQNNGV come from the germline V gene. The junction had 10 bases not matched to a gene; V was cut back by 5 bases and J by 3 bases. The CDR3 covers 15 residues. The CDR3 protein is CASSHLTGDGYEQYF. CDR3 bases: TGTGCCAGCAGCCACCTAACAGGGGACGGCTACGAGCAGTACTTC.

The chain is built from TRBV7-9 and TRBJ1-2; D call uncertain. Trimming removed 5 bases from V and 8 bases from J, with 15 bases in between. From germline, CDR1 is SEHNR and CDR2 FQNEAQ (reference sequence). This CDR3 has 13 amino acids. The CDR3 sequence is CASSPISSWGYTF. The CDR3 bases are TGTGCCAGCAGCCCAATATCGAGTTGGGGCTACACCTTC.

Comment on this clone: Other nucleotide sequences in the sample specify the same CDR3. The rearrangement links TRBV5-1 to TRBJ2-1; no firm D call. Between the trimmed V and J ends, which lost 0 bases and 6 bases, there was a span of 4 bases. Germline assignment: CDR1 SGHRS and CDR2 YFSETQ. There are 12 residues in the CDR3. The CDR3 region has the DNA TGCGCCAGCAGCTTGGCCAGCAATGAGCAGTTCTTC. Its translation: CASSLASNEQFF.

The CDR3 DNA follows: TGTGCCAGCAGAACTACTAGCAGTCGGGCAGATACGCAGTATTTT. Translated, it gives CASRTTSSRADTQYF. J is TRBJ2-3 and V is TRBV7-9; TRBD2 might be the D (6 bases). In germline, CDR1 is SEHNR, CDR2 FQNEAQ (reference sequence). The CDR3 runs 15 residues. Deletions cut 6 bases from V and 4 bases from J, with 17 bases between.

The rearrangement joins TRBV10-2 to TRBJ2-3, with TRBD1 matching over 7 bases. Losses at the gene ends were 10 bases for V and 2 bases for J; bases not matched to a gene: 9. The CDR3 spans 14 residues. Germline V CDR1 and CDR2: WSHSY, SAAADI. CDR3 loop: CATLAGGNTDTQYF. CDR3 nucleotides: TGCGCCACCCTAGCAGGGGGAAACACAGATACGCAGTATTTT.

J is TRBJ2-6 and V is TRBV4-1, with a weak D call TRBD1 (6 bases). Germline V gene sequence: CDR1 MGHRA, CDR2 YSYEKL. This CDR3 has 16 amino acids. With 1 base removed from V and 8 bases from J, the gap between germline ends came to 15 bases. The CDR3 region is CASSQVGSGVTNVLTF. For the CDR3, the DNA is TGCGCCAGCAGCCAAGTTGGGTCAGGGGTGACCAACGTCCTGACTTTC.

The chain carries TRBV4-3 and TRBJ2-4; 9 bases align to TRBD2. This CDR3 spans 15 amino acids. Germline lookup yields CDR1 LGHNA and CDR2 YSLEER. V was pared by 6 bases and J by 14 bases, with 17 bases of the junction left unmatched. This chain's CDR3 is CASRPGLTLAGAEYF. For the CDR3, the DNA is TGCGCCAGCAGACCCGGTCTGACTTTAGCGGGGGCTGAGTACTTC.

The CDR3 DNA reads TGTGCCAGCAGCGGCCCGGAAAGGGCAGAGACCCAGTACTTC. Translation: CASSGPERAETQYF. This chain uses TRBV13 with TRBJ2-5, with no clear D. The germline V gene encodes CDR1 PRHDT and CDR2 FYEKMQ (reference sequence). Trimming removed 5 bases from V and 4 bases from J, with 14 bases in between. The CDR3 spans 14 residues.

The V call is TRBV10-1, the J call TRBJ1-4; 10 bases align to TRBD1. The CDR3 length is 14 residues. Germline V gene lookup returns CDR1 WNHNN and CDR2 SYGVQD (reference sequence). The V gene end was trimmed by 6 bases and the J gene end by 7 bases; junction bases not matched to a gene: 5. The CDR3 is CASRPGQGPEKLFF. CDR3 nucleotides: TGCGCCAGCAGGCCGGGACAGGGGCCTGAAAAACTGTTTTTT.

This sequence joins TRBV28 and TRBJ2-1, with D possibly being TRBD2 (6 bases). There are 13 residues in the CDR3. Germline values: CDR1 MDHEN, CDR2 SYDVKM. The germline V and J ends were trimmed by 7 bases and 1 base, with 8 bases remaining between them. CDR3 loop: CASMAGSYNEQFF. In nucleotides, the CDR3 is TGTGCCAGCATGGCGGGATCCTACAATGAGCAGTTCTTC.

The genes are TRBV28 and TRBJ2-7; D is undetermined. The CDR3 has 11 residues. V was pared by 5 bases and J by 4 bases, with 6 bases between. Germline loops: CDR1 MDHEN, CDR2 SYDVKM. The CDR3 region has the DNA TGTGCCAGCAGTAACGAATACGAGCAGTACTTC. It specifies CASSNEYEQYF.

This chain joins TRBV5-5 and TRBJ2-5, with D perhaps matching TRBD1 (5 bases). The DNA end is a closer match to TRBJ2-7, so the J assignment may be wrong. The CDR3 sequence is 15 residues long. CDR1 is SGHKS, CDR2 YYEKEE, per germline (reference sequence). CDR3 amino acids: CASSMPETVRSEQYF. The CDR3 nucleotides read TGTGCCAGCAGCATGCCAGAGACAGTTAGAAGCGAGCAGTACTTC.

A few counts support this clone. The rearrangement links TRBV28 to TRBJ2-7; the match to TRBD2 covers 7 bases. Germline V gene sequence: CDR1 MDHEN, CDR2 SYDVKM. Trimming removed 3 bases from V and 1 base from J; junction bases left unmatched: 3. CDR3 size: 14 residues. The CDR3 region has the DNA TGTGCCAGCAGTTTTTACGGGGGGTCCTACGAGCAGTACTTC. As protein: CASSFYGGSYEQYF.

This clone was counted only a few times. This chain joins TRBV5-8 and TRBJ1-5; 8 positions match TRBD1. CDR3 size: 14 residues. V was pared by 2 bases and J by 4 bases, with 2 bases of the junction left unmatched. CDR1 and CDR2 from the germline V gene are SGHTS and YDEGEE. The CDR3 coding sequence is TGTGCCAGCAGCTTACGGACAGGGAATCAGCCCCAGCATTTT. Translating gives CASSLRTGNQPQHF.

V is TRBV4-3 and J is TRBJ1-2; D is unresolved. V was trimmed by 0 bases and J by 8 bases, leaving 16 bases between them. This CDR3 comprises 15 residues. The germline V gene has CDR1 LGHNA and CDR2 YSLEER. In DNA, the CDR3 is TGCGCCAGCAGCCAAGATGGCTCAGGCCCGGGGGGCTACACCTTC. This encodes CASSQDGSGPGGYTF.

The V call is TRBV6-5, the J call TRBJ2-5; D gene ambiguous. Germline loops: CDR1 MNHEY, CDR2 SVGAGI. V lost 0 bases to trimming and J lost 0 bases, with 11 bases between them. This CDR3 region has 16 residues. This CDR3 is CASSYSGRTYQETQYF. The CDR3 bases are TGTGCCAGCAGTTACTCGGGAAGGACGTACCAAGAGACCCAGTACTTC.

The genes are TRBV28 and TRBJ2-3, with D hard to call. The germline gives CDR1 MDHEN, CDR2 SYDVKM. The CDR3 runs 16 residues. V was trimmed by 2 bases and J by 2 bases, leaving 14 bases between them. CDR3 region: CASSLGYSLNTDTQYF. The CDR3 bases are TGTGCCAGCAGTTTAGGCTATTCCCTTAACACAGATACGCAGTATTTT.

The rearrangement links TRBV4-1 to TRBJ1-1; TRBD1 is a possible D gene (5 bases). The CDR3 totals 15 residues. The V end was cut by 1 base, the J end by 3 bases, with 12 bases between. Germline CDR1 reads MGHRA; CDR2 reads YSYEKL. CDR3 in DNA: TGCGCCAGCAGCCAAGGGGGGACCGGGGACACTGAAGCTTTCTTT. It encodes CASSQGGTGDTEAFF.

The V call is TRBV6-5, the J call TRBJ2-2; possibly TRBD2 for D (6 bases). Germline loops: CDR1 MNHEY, CDR2 SVGAGI. Trimming removed 2 bases from V and 6 bases from J, with 13 bases in between. This CDR3 is built from 15 residues. The CDR3 sequence: CASSYRRGGSGELFF. CDR3 coding DNA: TGTGCCAGCAGTTACCGGAGGGGCGGTTCCGGGGAGCTGTTTTTT.

The chain is built from TRBV9 and TRBJ2-1; 11 positions agree with TRBD2. The germline CDR1 and CDR2 sequences are SGDLS and YYNGEE. CDR3 length equals 15 residues. V gave up 0 bases and J gave up 8 bases; unmatched junction bases: 4. CDR3 nucleotides: TGTGCCAGCAGCGTAGAGCTAGCGGGAGGCGATGAGCAGTTCTTC. Translated, it gives CASSVELAGGDEQFF.

The V and J genes are TRBV15 and TRBJ1-5, with D maybe TRBD1 (5 bases). The V end lost 1 base, the J end lost 1 base, and 14 bases lay between the germline ends. This CDR3 is built from 17 residues. Germline CDR1 LNHNV, CDR2 YYDKDF (reference sequence). For the CDR3, the DNA is TGTGCCACCAGCAGAGTCCGGGGCGTGAGGAGCAATCAGCCCCAGCATTTT. The encoded protein is CATSRVRGVRSNQPQHF.

V is TRBV30 and J is TRBJ1-1; D may be TRBD1 (6 bases). CDR1 is GTSNPN, CDR2 SVGIG, per germline (reference sequence). The CDR3 extends over 12 amino acids. The V and J ends lost 5 bases and 4 bases respectively, with 11 bases between them. For the CDR3, the DNA is TGTGCCTGGTGGGGAGGGGGCACTGAAGCTTTCTTT. It encodes CAWWGGGTEAFF.